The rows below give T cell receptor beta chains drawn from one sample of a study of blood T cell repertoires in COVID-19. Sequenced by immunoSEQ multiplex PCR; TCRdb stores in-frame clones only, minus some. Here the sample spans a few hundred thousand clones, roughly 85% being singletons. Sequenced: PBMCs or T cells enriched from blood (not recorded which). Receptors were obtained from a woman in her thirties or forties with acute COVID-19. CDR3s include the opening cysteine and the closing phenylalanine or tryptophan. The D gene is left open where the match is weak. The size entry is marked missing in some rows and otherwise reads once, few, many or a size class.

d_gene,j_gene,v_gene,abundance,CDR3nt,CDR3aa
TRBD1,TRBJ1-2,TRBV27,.,TGTGCCAGCAGTTCCAATACCCACAGGGGTAACTATGGCTACACCTTC,CASSSNTHRGNYGYTF
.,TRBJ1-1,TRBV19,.,TGTGCCAGTAACCCGTTAGGCGGTAGTACTGAAGCTTTCTTT,CASNPLGGSTEAFF
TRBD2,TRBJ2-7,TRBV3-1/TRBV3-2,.,TGTGCCAGCAGCCAAATCGGACTAGCGGGAGACGAGCAGTACTTC,CASSQIGLAGDEQYF
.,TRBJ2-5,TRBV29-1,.,TGCAGCGTTGCTCGGAGCCAAGAGACCCAGTACTTC,CSVARSQETQYF
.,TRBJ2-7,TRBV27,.,TGTGCCAGCAGTTCACGGTCCCGGGACTCGATCTACGAGCAGTACTTC,CASSSRSRDSIYEQYF
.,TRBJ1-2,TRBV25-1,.,TGTGCCAGCAGTGTGGTTACAGGGAAAGGGGTCTATGGCTACACCTTC,CASSVVTGKGVYGYTF
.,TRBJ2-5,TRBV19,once,TGTGCCAGTAGCCTAGACAGGTTGAACCAAGAGACCCAGTACTTC,CASSLDRLNQETQYF
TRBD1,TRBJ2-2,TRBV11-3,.,TGTGCCAGCAGCTCGAAGGGACAGGGTTGGACCGGGGAGCTGTTTTTT,CASSSKGQGWTGELFF
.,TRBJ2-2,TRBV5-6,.,TGTGCCAGCAGCTATGGGACTGGCGGGGAGCTGTTTTTT,CASSYGTGGELFF
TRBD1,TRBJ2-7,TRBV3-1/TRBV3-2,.,TGTGCCAGCAGCAAACCGGGACAGGCCACCTACGAGCAGTACTTC,CASSKPGQATYEQYF
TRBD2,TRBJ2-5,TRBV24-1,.,TGTGCCACCAGTGATTCCCCAGGGACTAGCGGCTTCCAAGAGACCCAGTACTTC,CATSDSPGTSGFQETQYF
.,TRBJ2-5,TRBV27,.,TGTGCCAGCGCCGCAATTCTAGCTGGAGAGACCCAGTACTTC,CASAAILAGETQYF
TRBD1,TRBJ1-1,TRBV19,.,TGTGCCAGTAGTCGGGACAGGGGGCCGGCGAACACTGAAGCTTTCTTT,CASSRDRGPANTEAFF
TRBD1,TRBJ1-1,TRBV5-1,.,TGCGCCAGCAGCCCGGGACAGGGAGCTTTCTTT,CASSPGQGAFF
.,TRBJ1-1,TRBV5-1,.,TGCGCCAGCAGGGTAAGGTCAGGGCACACTGAAGCTTTCTTT,CASRVRSGHTEAFF
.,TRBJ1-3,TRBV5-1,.,TGCGCCAGCAGCTCCAGTGTAGGAGGCACTGGAAACACCATATATTTT,CASSSSVGGTGNTIYF
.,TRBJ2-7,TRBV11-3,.,TGTGCCAGCAGCTTAGGGGGGACCACCGGGGGTCGCGAGCAGTACTTC,CASSLGGTTGGREQYF
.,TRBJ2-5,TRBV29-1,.,TGCAGCGTTGTTTTTGGGGGCACCCAAGAGACCCAGTACTTC,CSVVFGGTQETQYF
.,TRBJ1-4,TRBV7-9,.,TGTGCCAGCACCGAAGTGACAAGAGCTAATGAAAAACTGTTTTTT,CASTEVTRANEKLFF
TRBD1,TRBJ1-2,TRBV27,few,TGTGCCAGCAGTTGGACAGGGACCTATGGCTACACCTTC,CASSWTGTYGYTF
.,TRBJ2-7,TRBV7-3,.,TGTGCCAGCCCCCAGAGGGAGGACTACGAGCAGTACTTC,CASPQREDYEQYF
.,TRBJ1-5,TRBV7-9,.,TGTGCCAGACAGGGCAATCAGCCCCAGCATTTT,CARQGNQPQHF
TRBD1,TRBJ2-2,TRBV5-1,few,TGCGCCAGCAGCGGACAGGGCATAGGCACCGGGGAGCTGTTTTTT,CASSGQGIGTGELFF
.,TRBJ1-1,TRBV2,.,TGTGCCAGCAGTGTTAAGCGGGGGAGGAACACTGAAGCTTTCTTT,CASSVKRGRNTEAFF
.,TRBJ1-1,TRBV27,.,TGTGCCAGCAGTACCCACTTAATGAACACTGAAGCTTTCTTT,CASSTHLMNTEAFF
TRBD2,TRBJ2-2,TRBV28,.,TGTGCCAGCAGTTTACCCAGACTAGCGGGAGGGCCTTACACAGGCACCGGGGAGCTGTTTTTT,CASSLPRLAGGPYTGTGELFF
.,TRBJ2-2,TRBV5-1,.,TGCGCCAGCAGCGGCGGACAGGGGGAGCTGTTTTTT,CASSGGQGELFF
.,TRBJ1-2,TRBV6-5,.,TGTGCCAGCAGACTTTTACAGGGCCCCTATGGCTACACCTTC,CASRLLQGPYGYTF
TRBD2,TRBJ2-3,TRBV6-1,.,TGTGCCAGCAGTGATCCGCAGCGGGGGGGCCTGGATACGCAGTATTTT,CASSDPQRGGLDTQYF
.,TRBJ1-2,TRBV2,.,TGTGCCAGCAGTGCGAGTCGTTATGGCTACACCTTC,CASSASRYGYTF
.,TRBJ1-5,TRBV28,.,TGTGCCAGCAGCTTCGGGGGTCGGGGCAATCAGCCCCAGCATTTT,CASSFGGRGNQPQHF
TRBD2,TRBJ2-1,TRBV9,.,TGTGCCAGCAGCGTAGAAGGGCGGGAGTCCAATGAGCAGTTCTTC,CASSVEGRESNEQFF
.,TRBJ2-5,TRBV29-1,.,TGCAGCGTTGGTGTGGGACAAAATCGGTACTTC,CSVGVGQNRYF
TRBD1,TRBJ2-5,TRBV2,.,TGTGCCAGCAGCCTACAGCGCGCGTTACAGGGGCAAGAGACCCAGTACTTC,CASSLQRALQGQETQYF
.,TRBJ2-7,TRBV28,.,TGTGCCAGCAGTGCCCGGACACTGTTCTCCTACGGGCAGTACTTC,CASSARTLFSYGQYF
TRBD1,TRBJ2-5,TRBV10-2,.,TGCGCCAGCAGCCCGCGGGGGACAGGGGGGGAGACCCAGTACTTC,CASSPRGTGGETQYF
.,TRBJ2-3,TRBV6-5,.,TGTGCCAGCAGGCCCTTTGAGGACAATGCGGATACGCAGTATTTT,CASRPFEDNADTQYF
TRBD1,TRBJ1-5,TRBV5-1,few,TGCGCCAGCAGCTCCGTTCAATCCGGGACAGGGGGGAGGCAGCCCCAGCATTTT,CASSSVQSGTGGRQPQHF
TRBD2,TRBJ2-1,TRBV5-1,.,TGCGCCAGCAGCTTGGCAGGGACTAGCGGTAATGAGCAGTTCTTC,CASSLAGTSGNEQFF
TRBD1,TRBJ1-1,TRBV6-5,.,TGTGCCAGCAGTTCCGGGACAGGGGCGGGGAACACTGAAGCTTTCTTT,CASSSGTGAGNTEAFF
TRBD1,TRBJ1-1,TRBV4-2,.,TGTGCCAGCAGCCAAGACAGGGGGCTGGGAACTGAAGCTTTCTTT,CASSQDRGLGTEAFF
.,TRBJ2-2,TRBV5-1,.,TGCGCCAGCAGCCCGACCGGGTTGAACACCGGGGAGCTGTTTTTT,CASSPTGLNTGELFF
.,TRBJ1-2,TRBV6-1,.,TGTGCCAGCAGTGAATATGGACTAGGGTATGGCTACACCTTC,CASSEYGLGYGYTF
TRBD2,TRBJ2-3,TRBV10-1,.,TGCGCCAGCAGTTCAGCGGGAGGGCCCCCAGATACGCAGTATTTT,CASSSAGGPPDTQYF
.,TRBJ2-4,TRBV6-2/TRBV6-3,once,TGTGCCAGCAGCCAGGACTCCATTTTAGCCAAAAACATTCAGTACTTC,CASSQDSILAKNIQYF